The following is a T cell receptor beta chain sequence with its context. The CDR3 runs 14 residues. V lost 6 bases and J 0 bases, leaving 12 bases between the germline ends. Germline values: CDR1 MNHEY, CDR2 SMNVEV (reference sequence). The sample is drawn from a study of blood T cell repertoires in COVID-19. For the study at large: Sample material is recorded as cDNA or gDNA derived from T cells, B-cell-depleted T cells, or PBMCs.

In the authors' methods: Amplification with reference gene primers provided the estimates of nucleated cell counts. Sequenced by immunoSEQ multiplex PCR; TCRdb stores in-frame clones only, minus some. Clone size and V and J calls were adopted from that table, with D and trimming inferred from the DNA. In the table there are around 20,000 clones, approximately 92% of which are singletons. The rearrangement joins TRBV27 to TRBJ2-7, with D possibly matching TRBD1 (5 bases). The sample taken for sequencing was peripheral blood. This TCR was sampled from a man between 65 and 85 years old with active COVID-19. The CDR3 DNA sequence: TGTGCCAGCAGCCGGACATACAGCTCCTACGAGCAGTACTTC. Protein product: CASSRTYSSYEQYF.